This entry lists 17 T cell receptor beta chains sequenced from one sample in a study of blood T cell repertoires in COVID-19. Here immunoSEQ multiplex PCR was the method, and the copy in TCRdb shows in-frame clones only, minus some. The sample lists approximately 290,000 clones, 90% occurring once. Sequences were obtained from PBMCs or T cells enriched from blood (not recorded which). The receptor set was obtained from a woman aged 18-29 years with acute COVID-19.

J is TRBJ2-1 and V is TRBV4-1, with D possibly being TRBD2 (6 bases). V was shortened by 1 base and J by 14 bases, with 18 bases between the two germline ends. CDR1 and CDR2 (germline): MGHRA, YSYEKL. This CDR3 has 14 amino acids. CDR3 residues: CASSQATSGWGEFF. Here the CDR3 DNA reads TGCGCCAGCAGCCAAGCTACAAGCGGGTGGGGGGAGTTCTTC.

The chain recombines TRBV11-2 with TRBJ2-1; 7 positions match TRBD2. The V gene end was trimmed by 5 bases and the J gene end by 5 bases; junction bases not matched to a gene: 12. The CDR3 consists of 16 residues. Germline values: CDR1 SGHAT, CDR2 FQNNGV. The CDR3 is CASSPRRAGVDNEQFF. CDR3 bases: TGTGCCAGCAGCCCCCGCCGGGCGGGAGTGGACAATGAGCAGTTCTTC. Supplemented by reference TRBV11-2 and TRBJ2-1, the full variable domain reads EAGVAQSPRYKIIEKRQSVAFWCNPISGHATLYWYQQILGQGPKLLIQFQNNGVVDDSQLPKDRFSAERLKGVDSTLKIQPAKLEDSAVYLCASSPRRAGVDNEQFFGPGTRLTVL.

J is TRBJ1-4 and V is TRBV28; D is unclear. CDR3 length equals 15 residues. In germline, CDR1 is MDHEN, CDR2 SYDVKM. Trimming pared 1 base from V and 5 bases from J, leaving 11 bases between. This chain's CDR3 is CASSLYKARNEKLFF. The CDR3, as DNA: TGTGCCAGCAGTTTATATAAGGCCAGGAATGAAAAACTGTTTTTT.

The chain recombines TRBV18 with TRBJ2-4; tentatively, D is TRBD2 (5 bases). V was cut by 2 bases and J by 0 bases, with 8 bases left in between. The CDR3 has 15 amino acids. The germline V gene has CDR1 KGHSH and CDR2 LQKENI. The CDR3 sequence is CASSPDGLAKNIQYF. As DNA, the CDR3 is TGTGCCAGCTCACCAGACGGACTAGCCAAAAACATTCAGTACTTC.

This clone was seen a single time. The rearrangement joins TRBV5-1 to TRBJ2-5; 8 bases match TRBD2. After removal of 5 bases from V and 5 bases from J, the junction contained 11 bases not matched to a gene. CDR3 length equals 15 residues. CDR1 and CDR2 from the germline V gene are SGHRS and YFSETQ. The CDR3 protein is CASSSGTSESETQYF. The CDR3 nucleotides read TGCGCCAGCAGTTCCGGGACTAGTGAATCCGAGACCCAGTACTTC.

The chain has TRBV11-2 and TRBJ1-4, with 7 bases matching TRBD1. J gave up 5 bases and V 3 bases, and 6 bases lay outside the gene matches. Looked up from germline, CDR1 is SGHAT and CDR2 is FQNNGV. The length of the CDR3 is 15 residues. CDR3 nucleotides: TGTGCCAGCAGCTTCGGACAGGCCGTAAATGAAAAACTGTTTTTT. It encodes CASSFGQAVNEKLFF.

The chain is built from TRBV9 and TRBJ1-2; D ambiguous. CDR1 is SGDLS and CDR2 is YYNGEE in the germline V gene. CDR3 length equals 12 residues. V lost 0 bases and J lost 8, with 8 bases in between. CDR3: CASSVGTEGYTF. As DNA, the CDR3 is TGTGCCAGCAGCGTAGGAACAGAGGGCTACACCTTC.

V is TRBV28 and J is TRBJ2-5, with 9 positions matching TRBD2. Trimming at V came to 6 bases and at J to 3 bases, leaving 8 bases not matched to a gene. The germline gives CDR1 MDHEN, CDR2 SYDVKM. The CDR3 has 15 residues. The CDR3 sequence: CASRQQIAGEETQYF. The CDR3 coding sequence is TGTGCCAGCAGGCAACAAATAGCGGGAGAAGAGACCCAGTACTTC.

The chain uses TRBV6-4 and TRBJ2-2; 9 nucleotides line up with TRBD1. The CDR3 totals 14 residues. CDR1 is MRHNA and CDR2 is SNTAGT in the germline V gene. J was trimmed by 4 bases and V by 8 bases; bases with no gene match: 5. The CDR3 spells CASSGQGFTGELFF. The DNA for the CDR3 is TGTGCCAGCTCGGGACAGGGATTCACCGGGGAGCTGTTTTTT.

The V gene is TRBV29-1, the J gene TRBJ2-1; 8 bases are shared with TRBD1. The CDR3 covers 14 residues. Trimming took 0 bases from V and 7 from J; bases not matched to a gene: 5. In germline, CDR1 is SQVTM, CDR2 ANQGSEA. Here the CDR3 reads CSVEERTGRNEQFF. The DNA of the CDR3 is TGCAGCGTTGAAGAGAGGACAGGGCGAAATGAGCAGTTCTTC.

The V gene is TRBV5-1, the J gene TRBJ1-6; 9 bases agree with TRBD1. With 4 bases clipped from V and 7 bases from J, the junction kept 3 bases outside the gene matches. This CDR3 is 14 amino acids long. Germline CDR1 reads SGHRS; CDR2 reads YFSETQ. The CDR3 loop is CASSTGTGNSPLHF. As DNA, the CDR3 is TGCGCCAGCAGCACAGGGACAGGGAATTCACCCCTCCACTTT.

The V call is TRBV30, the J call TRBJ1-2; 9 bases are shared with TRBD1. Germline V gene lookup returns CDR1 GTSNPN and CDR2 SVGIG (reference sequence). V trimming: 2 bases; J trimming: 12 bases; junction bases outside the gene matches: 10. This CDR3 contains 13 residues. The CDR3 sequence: CAWSTGQGRGHTF. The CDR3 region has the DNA TGTGCCTGGAGTACAGGACAGGGGAGGGGGCACACCTTC.

The CDR3 sequence is CASSARAGGHNEQFF. CDR3 DNA sequence: TGTGCCAGCAGTGCTCGAGCGGGAGGCCACAATGAGCAGTTCTTC. The chain uses TRBV6-4 and TRBJ2-1; 9 nucleotides line up with TRBD2. The CDR3 contains 15 residues. In germline, CDR1 is MRHNA, CDR2 SNTAGT. After removal of 4 bases from V and 5 bases from J, the junction contained 6 bases not matched to a gene.

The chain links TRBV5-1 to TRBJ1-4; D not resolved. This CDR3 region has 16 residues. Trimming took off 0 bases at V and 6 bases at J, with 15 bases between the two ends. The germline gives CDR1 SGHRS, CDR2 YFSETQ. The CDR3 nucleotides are TGCGCCAGCAGCTTGGCCGCGAGACGCGGGGATGAAAAACTGTTTTTT. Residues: CASSLAARRGDEKLFF.

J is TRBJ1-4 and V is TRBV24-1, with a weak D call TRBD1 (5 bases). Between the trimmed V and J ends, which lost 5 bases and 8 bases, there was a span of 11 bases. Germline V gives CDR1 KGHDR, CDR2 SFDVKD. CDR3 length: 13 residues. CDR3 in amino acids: CATSGGVGEKLFF. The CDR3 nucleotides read TGTGCCACCAGTGGGGGCGTAGGGGAAAAACTGTTTTTT.

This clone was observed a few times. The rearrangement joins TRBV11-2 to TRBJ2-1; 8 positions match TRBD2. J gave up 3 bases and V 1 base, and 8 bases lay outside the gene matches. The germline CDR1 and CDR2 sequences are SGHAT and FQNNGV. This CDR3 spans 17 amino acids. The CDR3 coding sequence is TGTGCCAGCAGCTTAGCTGTTCTAGCGGGCTACTACAATGAGCAGTTCTTC. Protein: CASSLAVLAGYYNEQFF. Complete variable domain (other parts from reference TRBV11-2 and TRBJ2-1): EAGVAQSPRYKIIEKRQSVAFWCNPISGHATLYWYQQILGQGPKLLIQFQNNGVVDDSQLPKDRFSAERLKGVDSTLKIQPAKLEDSAVYLCASSLAVLAGYYNEQFFGPGTRLTVL.

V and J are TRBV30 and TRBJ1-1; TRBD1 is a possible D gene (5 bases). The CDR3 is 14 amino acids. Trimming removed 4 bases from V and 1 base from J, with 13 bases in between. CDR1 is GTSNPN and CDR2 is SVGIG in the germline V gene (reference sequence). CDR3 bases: TGTGCCTGGACCCCAGGGTATGAGAACACTGAAGCTTTCTTT. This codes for CAWTPGYENTEAFF.